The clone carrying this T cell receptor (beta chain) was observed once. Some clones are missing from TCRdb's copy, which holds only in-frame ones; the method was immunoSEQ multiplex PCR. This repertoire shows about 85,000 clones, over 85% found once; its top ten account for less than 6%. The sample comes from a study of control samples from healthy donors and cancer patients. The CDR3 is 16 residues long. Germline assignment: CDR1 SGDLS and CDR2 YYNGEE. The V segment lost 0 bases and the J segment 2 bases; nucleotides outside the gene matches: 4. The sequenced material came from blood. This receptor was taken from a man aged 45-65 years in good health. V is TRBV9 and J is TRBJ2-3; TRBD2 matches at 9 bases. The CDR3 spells CASSVGPSGVTDTQYF. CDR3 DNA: TGTGCCAGCAGCGTAGGGCCTAGCGGGGTCACAGATACGCAGTATTTT.